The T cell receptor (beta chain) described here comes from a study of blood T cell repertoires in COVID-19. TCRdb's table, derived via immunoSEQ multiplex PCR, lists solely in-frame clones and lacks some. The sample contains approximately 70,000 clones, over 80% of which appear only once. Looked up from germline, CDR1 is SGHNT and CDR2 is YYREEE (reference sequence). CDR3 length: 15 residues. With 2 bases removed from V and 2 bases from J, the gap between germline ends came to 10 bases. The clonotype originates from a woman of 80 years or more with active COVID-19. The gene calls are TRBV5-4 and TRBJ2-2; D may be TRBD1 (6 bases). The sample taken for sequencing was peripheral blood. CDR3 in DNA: TGTGCCAGCAGCTTCGGGACACCTAACACCGGGGAGCTGTTTTTT. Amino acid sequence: CASSFGTPNTGELFF.